This TCR beta chain was sequenced for a study of beta chain features in type 1 diabetes. All of the isolated RNA was reverse transcribed, so expressed TCRB transcripts were sequenced. Measured with immunoSEQ multiplex PCR; TCRdb has only the in-frame clones, and not every one. The table records more than 110,000 clones, 6.9% of them present only once. From germline, CDR1 is LGHNA and CDR2 YSLEER. Trimming removed 4 bases from V and 4 bases from J, with 11 bases in between. The CDR3 totals 13 residues. The specimen sequenced was central memory CD4+ T cells from blood. This chain links TRBV4-3 with TRBJ2-7, with D tentatively TRBD2 (5 bases). This TCR derives from a woman aged 25 to 45 in good health. The DNA of the CDR3 is TGCGCCAGCAGCCCTATAACGGGGTACGAGCAGTACTTC. It yields the protein CASSPITGYEQYF.